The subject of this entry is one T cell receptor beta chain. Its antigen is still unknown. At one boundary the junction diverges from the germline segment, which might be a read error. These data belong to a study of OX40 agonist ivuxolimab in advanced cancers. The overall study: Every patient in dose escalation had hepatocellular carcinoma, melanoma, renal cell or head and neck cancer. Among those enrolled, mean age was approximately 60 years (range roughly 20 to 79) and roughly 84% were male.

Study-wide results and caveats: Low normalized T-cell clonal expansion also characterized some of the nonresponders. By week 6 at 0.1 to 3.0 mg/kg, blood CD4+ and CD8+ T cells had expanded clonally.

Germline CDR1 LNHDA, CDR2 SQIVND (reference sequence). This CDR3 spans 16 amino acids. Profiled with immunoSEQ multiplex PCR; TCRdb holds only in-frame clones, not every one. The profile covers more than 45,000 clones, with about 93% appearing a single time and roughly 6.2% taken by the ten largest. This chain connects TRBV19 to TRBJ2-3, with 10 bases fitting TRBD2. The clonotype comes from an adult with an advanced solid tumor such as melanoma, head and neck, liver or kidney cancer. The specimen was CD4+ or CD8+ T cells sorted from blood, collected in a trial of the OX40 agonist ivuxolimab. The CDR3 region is CASSKFLAGGGDTQYF. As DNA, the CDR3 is TGTGCCAGCAGTAAATTCTTAGCGGGGGGAGGGGATACGCAGTATTTT.